Sequencing of this T cell receptor (beta chain) was carried out in a study of OX40 agonist ivuxolimab in advanced cancers. For the study at large: Intravenous ivuxolimab was administered to patients every 2 weeks at 0.01 to 10 mg/kg. Previous treatment with anti-PD-1, anti-PD-L1 or anti-CTLA-4 therapy was allowed; about 40% had received some.

V was cut by 6 bases and J by 4 bases, with 11 bases left in between. The germline gives CDR1 MDHEN, CDR2 SYDVKM. The CDR3 is 13 amino acids. General study points: The expanded peripheral T cells' antigen specificity was not determined. Circulating CD4+ and CD8+ T cells showed clonal expansion by week 6 at 0.1 to 3.0 mg/kg.

Generated by immunoSEQ multiplex PCR, the TCRdb table keeps only in-frame clones and is missing some. The table includes about 74,000 clones, 88% detected once. For this clone: What it binds is unknown.

This receptor was identified in an adult with an advanced solid tumor such as melanoma, head and neck, liver or kidney cancer. The material sequenced was CD4+ or CD8+ T cells sorted from blood, taken in a trial of the OX40 agonist ivuxolimab. The chain carries TRBV28 and TRBJ2-3, with D perhaps TRBD2 (5 bases). The CDR3 protein is CASRKGAADTQYF. Written as DNA, the CDR3 is TGTGCCAGCAGGAAGGGAGCGGCAGATACGCAGTATTTT.